Below are 26 T cell receptor beta chains sequenced from a single sample in a study of cytomegalovirus exposure and HLA in healthy donors. 60 Vbeta and 13 Jbeta primers were used in PCR. The table came from immunoSEQ multiplex PCR; TCRdb's copy has only in-frame clones and leaves some out. The data show 180,000 or so clones, roughly 84% seen once. Specimen: PBMCs. Every receptor here comes from a male donor in good health and CMV-seronegative.

The genes are TRBV14 and TRBJ2-7, with D possibly being TRBD2 (5 bases). Germline values: CDR1 SGHDN, CDR2 FVKESK. The V and J ends lost 1 base and 9 bases respectively, with 10 bases between them. The length of the CDR3 is 12 residues. For the CDR3, the DNA is TGTGCCAGCAGCCAAGGGATGGACTGGCAGTACTTC. It specifies CASSQGMDWQYF.

The chain links TRBV9 to TRBJ1-6; TRBD1 might be the D (5 bases). The CDR3 contains 13 residues. The germline V and J ends were trimmed by 3 bases and 7 bases, with 8 bases remaining between them. Germline values: CDR1 SGDLS, CDR2 YYNGEE. CDR3 loop: CASSAGFNSPLHF. The CDR3 nucleotides read TGTGCCAGCAGCGCAGGGTTCAATTCACCCCTCCACTTT.

The chain links TRBV5-1 to TRBJ2-7, with 7 bases fitting TRBD1. The CDR3 spans 14 residues. CDR1 is SGHRS and CDR2 is YFSETQ in the germline V gene. The J segment lost 5 bases and the V segment lost 4 bases, leaving 9 bases of the junction unmatched. CDR3 coding DNA: TGCGCCAGCAGCCTATCAGGGGGAATGAACGAGCAGTACTTC. It encodes CASSLSGGMNEQYF. Filled out from reference TRBV5-1 and TRBJ2-7, the complete variable domain reads KAGVTQTPRYLIKTRGQQVTLSCSPISGHRSVSWYQQTPGQGLQFLFEYFSETQRNKGNFPGRFSGRQFSNSRSEMNVSTLELGDSALYLCASSLSGGMNEQYFGPGTRLTVT.

In this sample, this clone turned up a few times. The V gene is TRBV12-5, the J gene TRBJ1-1; D may be TRBD1 (5 bases). This CDR3 spans 12 amino acids. Trimming took 4 bases from V and 4 from J, leaving 7 bases between them. Germline CDR1 LGHNT, CDR2 FRNRAP. CDR3 bases: TGTGCTAGTGGTTCGGACACCACTGAAGCTTTCTTT. It translates to CASGSDTTEAFF.

The genes are TRBV28 and TRBJ2-7; tentatively, D is TRBD2 (6 bases). Trimming took off 3 bases at V and 7 bases at J, with 13 bases between the two ends. The CDR3 runs 13 residues. Per the germline V gene, CDR1 is MDHEN and CDR2 is SYDVKM. The CDR3 DNA reads TGTGCCAGCAGTTTTGGGTTTCGGGGGGAGCAGTACTTC. Protein: CASSFGFRGEQYF. The complete variable domain, with remaining parts taken from reference TRBV28 and TRBJ2-7, reads DVKVTQSSRYLVKRTGEKVFLECVQDMDHENMFWYRQDPGLGLRLIYFSYDVKMKEKGDIPEGYSVSREKKERFSLILESASTNQTSMYLCASSFGFRGEQYFGPGTRLTVT.

This chain uses TRBV29-1 with TRBJ2-2; tentative D call: TRBD2 (5 bases). In germline, CDR1 is SQVTM, CDR2 ANQGSEA. This CDR3 spans 12 amino acids. V gave up 4 bases and J gave up 5 bases, with 8 bases separating them. The CDR3 sequence: CSVVRGTGELFF. The CDR3 nucleotides are TGCAGCGTTGTTCGCGGGACCGGGGAGCTGTTTTTT.

The rearrangement joins TRBV7-9 to TRBJ1-6; D not certain. The CDR3 extends over 16 amino acids. V gave up 5 bases and J gave up 9 bases, with 20 bases separating them. Germline values: CDR1 SEHNR, CDR2 FQNEAQ (reference sequence). The CDR3 here is CASSLNSWALGSPLHF. The CDR3, as DNA: TGTGCCAGCAGCCTTAATAGTTGGGCTTTGGGTTCACCCCTCCACTTT.

The chain links TRBV2 to TRBJ2-5, with a possible D match to TRBD2 (6 bases). The germline V gene encodes CDR1 SNHLY and CDR2 FYNNEI. The length of the CDR3 is 13 residues. V gave up 10 bases and J gave up 5 bases, with 17 bases separating them. The CDR3 loop reads CATLGGSGETQYF. CDR3 nucleotides: TGTGCCACCCTCGGGGGATCGGGGGAGACCCAGTACTTC.

This chain connects TRBV9 to TRBJ1-2; D not resolved. Germline V lookup: CDR1 SGDLS, CDR2 YYNGEE. CDR3 size: 15 residues. V was cut by 0 bases and J by 0 bases, with 9 bases left in between. As DNA, the CDR3 is TGTGCCAGCAGCGTAGGGCAGGCCCCTAACTATGGCTACACCTTC. Residues: CASSVGQAPNYGYTF.

The V gene is TRBV11-2, the J gene TRBJ1-2, with 12 bases identical to TRBD1. The V and J ends lost 5 bases and 8 bases, in that order; junction bases with no gene match: 15. CDR3 length equals 17 residues. CDR1 and CDR2 from the germline V gene are SGHAT and FQNNGV. The CDR3 region has the DNA TGTGCCAGCAGCGGACCGGGACAGGGGGCGTTTTTGGGCGGCTACACCTTC. Encoded protein: CASSGPGQGAFLGGYTF. Variable domain in full (rest from reference TRBV11-2 and TRBJ1-2): EAGVAQSPRYKIIEKRQSVAFWCNPISGHATLYWYQQILGQGPKLLIQFQNNGVVDDSQLPKDRFSAERLKGVDSTLKIQPAKLEDSAVYLCASSGPGQGAFLGGYTFGSGTRLTVV.

The chain joins TRBV6-6 to TRBJ1-1, with 8 nucleotides matching TRBD1. Trimming at V came to 4 bases and at J to 4 bases, leaving 8 bases not matched to a gene. The germline gives CDR1 MNHNY, CDR2 SVGAGI (reference sequence). The CDR3 spans 15 residues. The CDR3: CASSSGQGGSTEAFF. CDR3 nucleotide sequence: TGTGCCAGCAGTTCTGGACAGGGTGGGAGCACTGAAGCTTTCTTT.

The chain joins TRBV18 to TRBJ1-5, with D tentatively TRBD1 (6 bases). Trimming pared 1 base from V and 7 bases from J, leaving 17 bases between. Germline values: CDR1 KGHSH, CDR2 LQKENI. The CDR3 length is 16 residues. The CDR3 sequence is CASSPRGGGLNQPQHF. CDR3 DNA: TGTGCCAGCTCACCACGAGGCGGGGGCTTAAACCAGCCCCAGCATTTT.

The V call is TRBV11-1, the J call TRBJ2-5; perhaps TRBD2 as D (5 bases). Trimming pared 1 base from V and 2 bases from J, leaving 11 bases between. In germline, CDR1 is SGHAT, CDR2 FQDESV (reference sequence). The CDR3 contains 15 residues. The CDR3 region is CASSLVFGGQETQYF. The DNA for the CDR3 is TGTGCCAGCAGCTTAGTGTTCGGAGGACAAGAGACCCAGTACTTC.

The genes are TRBV28 and TRBJ2-3, with 12 bases identical to TRBD2. The CDR3 covers 18 residues. Germline CDR1 MDHEN, CDR2 SYDVKM. Unmatched junction bases numbered 14, after V lost 4 bases and J lost 6 bases. The chain's CDR3 is CASSSPGRASGRGDTQYF. The CDR3 DNA is TGTGCCAGCAGTTCCCCAGGGAGGGCTAGCGGGAGGGGTGATACGCAGTATTTT.

This rearrangement joins TRBV5-1 to TRBJ2-7; 7 nucleotides line up with TRBD1. The germline V gene has CDR1 SGHRS and CDR2 YFSETQ. CDR3 length: 15 amino acids. The V segment lost 0 bases and the J segment 2 bases; nucleotides outside the gene matches: 5. CDR3 coding DNA: TGCGCCAGCAGCTTGGAACTGGACAGGCCCTACGAGCAGTACTTC. Amino acid sequence: CASSLELDRPYEQYF.

The V gene is TRBV6-1, the J gene TRBJ1-4, with 9 bases fitting TRBD1. Germline assignment: CDR1 MNHNS and CDR2 SASEGT. The CDR3 totals 15 residues. V gave up 6 bases and J gave up 2 bases; unmatched junction bases: 4. The CDR3 loop is CASRGQGRTNEKLFF. In DNA form, the CDR3 reads TGTGCCAGCAGGGGACAGGGTAGGACTAATGAAAAACTGTTTTTT.

V is TRBV9 and J is TRBJ1-2; TRBD1 might be the D (5 bases). CDR1 and CDR2 from the germline V gene are SGDLS and YYNGEE. The CDR3 runs to 14 residues. The V end was cut by 4 bases, the J end by 1 base, with 11 bases between. The chain's CDR3 is CASSLSQVNYGYTF. For the CDR3, the DNA is TGTGCCAGCAGCTTGTCACAGGTTAACTATGGCTACACCTTC.

The V gene is TRBV6-1, the J gene TRBJ1-1; the match to TRBD1 covers 7 bases. The length of the CDR3 is 13 residues. Germline V gene sequence: CDR1 MNHNS, CDR2 SASEGT. V gave up 6 bases and J gave up 7 bases; unmatched junction bases: 8. The CDR3 region has the DNA TGTGCCAGCAGCGAATGGGACAGAAATGAAGCTTTCTTT. This encodes CASSEWDRNEAFF.

This clone was picked up one time. The rearrangement joins TRBV4-3 to TRBJ1-2, with a weak D call TRBD1 (5 bases). Trimming removed 0 bases at V and 9 bases at J, with 11 bases between. The CDR3 spans 13 residues. Looked up from germline, CDR1 is LGHNA and CDR2 is YSLEER. The CDR3 DNA reads as TGCGCCAGCAGCCAAGACTGGGGCGATAGCTACACCTTC. Its protein is CASSQDWGDSYTF.

This chain uses TRBV19 with TRBJ2-3, with 7 bases that match TRBD2. Germline loops: CDR1 LNHDA, CDR2 SQIVND (reference sequence). V trimming: 6 bases; J trimming: 3 bases; junction bases outside the gene matches: 0. CDR3 length: 12 residues. CDR3 nucleotides: TGTGCCAGTAGGGGGGGGACAGATACGCAGTATTTT. Protein sequence: CASRGGTDTQYF.

This rearrangement joins TRBV7-7 to TRBJ1-5, with D perhaps matching TRBD1 (5 bases). Trimming left V 0 bases short and J 5 bases short, with 8 bases between. The CDR3 has 14 residues. Germline V CDR1 and CDR2: SSHAT, FNYEAQ (reference sequence). The DNA for the CDR3 is TGTGCCAGCAGCTTAGCCCCGGGGGATCAGCCCCAGCATTTT. Translated, it gives CASSLAPGDQPQHF.

This clone has only a few counts. This chain links TRBV11-2 with TRBJ2-1; tentative D call: TRBD2 (5 bases). The length of the CDR3 is 12 residues. From germline, CDR1 is SGHAT and CDR2 FQNNGV. V lost 1 base and J lost 9, with 7 bases in between. The chain's CDR3 is CASSLGGPEQFF. For the CDR3, the DNA is TGTGCCAGCAGCTTAGGCGGGCCTGAGCAGTTCTTC.

The genes are TRBV27 and TRBJ1-6; D gene ambiguous. Germline V gene sequence: CDR1 MNHEY, CDR2 SMNVEV (reference sequence). The V end was cut by 10 bases, the J end by 8 bases, with 18 bases between. This CDR3 is built from 14 residues. This CDR3 is CATSRAEEDSPLHF. DNA of the CDR3: TGTGCCACATCTCGGGCGGAGGAAGATTCACCCCTCCACTTT.

The chain has TRBV9 and TRBJ2-1, with D possibly matching TRBD2 (6 bases). The V and J ends lost 3 bases and 0 bases respectively, with 7 bases between them. Germline V gene sequence: CDR1 SGDLS, CDR2 YYNGEE. The CDR3 has 14 amino acids. The DNA of the CDR3 is TGTGCCAGCAGCGCGACTAGCTCCTACAATGAGCAGTTCTTC. Translation: CASSATSSYNEQFF.

J is TRBJ2-5 and V is TRBV30; the match to TRBD2 covers 10 bases. This CDR3 is built from 16 residues. After removal of 3 bases from V and 5 bases from J, the junction contained 12 bases not matched to a gene. CDR1 is GTSNPN and CDR2 is SVGIG in the germline V gene (reference sequence). The CDR3 protein is CAWRKLGLAGGETQYF. CDR3 nucleotide sequence: TGTGCCTGGAGGAAGCTGGGGTTAGCGGGAGGTGAGACCCAGTACTTC. Looking up the rest from reference TRBV30 and TRBJ2-5 gives the full variable domain: SQTIHQWPATLVQPVGSPLSLECTVEGTSNPNLYWYRQAAGRGLQLLFYSVGIGQISSEVPQNLSASRPQDRQFILSSKKLLLSDSGFYLCAWRKLGLAGGETQYFGPGTRLLVL.

The J gene is TRBJ2-3, the V gene TRBV7-3; perhaps TRBD2 as D (6 bases). The V and J ends lost 4 bases and 1 base respectively, with 18 bases between them. This CDR3 is 17 amino acids long. Per the germline V gene, CDR1 is SGHTA and CDR2 is FQGTGA. The CDR3 DNA follows: TGTGCCAGCAGCTCCCACGGGGGTAGTGACGGCACAGATACGCAGTATTTT. The encoded protein is CASSSHGGSDGTDTQYF.